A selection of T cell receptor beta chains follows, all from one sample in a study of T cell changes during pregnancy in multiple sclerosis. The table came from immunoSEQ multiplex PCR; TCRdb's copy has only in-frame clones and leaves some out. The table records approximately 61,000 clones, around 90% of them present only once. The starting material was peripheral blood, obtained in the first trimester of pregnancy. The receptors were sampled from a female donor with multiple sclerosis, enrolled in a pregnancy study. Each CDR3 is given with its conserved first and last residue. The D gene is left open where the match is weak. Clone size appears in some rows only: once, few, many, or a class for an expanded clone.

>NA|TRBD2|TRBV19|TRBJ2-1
CASSIVLAAGDEQFF
TGTGCCAGTAGTATAGTTCTAGCGGCGGGGGATGAGCAGTTCTTC
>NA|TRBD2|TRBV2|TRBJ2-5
CASGREAGGPGETQYF
TGTGCCAGCGGGCGGGAAGCGGGAGGGCCCGGAGAGACCCAGTACTTC
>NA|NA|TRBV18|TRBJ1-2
CASFPTVNYGYTF
TGTGCCAGCTTCCCGACAGTTAACTATGGCTACACCTTC
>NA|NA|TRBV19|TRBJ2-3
CASSLLESTDTQYF
TGTGCCAGTAGCCTTCTAGAGAGCACAGATACGCAGTATTTT
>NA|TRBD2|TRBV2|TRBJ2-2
CASRYYGRTSNTGELFF
TGTGCCAGCAGATATTACGGGAGGACCTCGAACACCGGGGAGCTGTTTTTT
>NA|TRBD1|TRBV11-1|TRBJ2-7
CASSPGTGGSYEQYF
TGTGCCAGCAGCCCGGGGACAGGGGGCTCCTACGAGCAGTACTTC
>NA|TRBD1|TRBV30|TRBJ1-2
CAWSWTGGAGGYTF
TGTGCCTGGAGTTGGACAGGGGGCGCGGGGGGCTACACCTTC
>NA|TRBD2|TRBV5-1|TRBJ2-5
CASSFGLAGPQETQYF
TGCGCCAGCAGCTTTGGACTAGCGGGACCCCAAGAGACCCAGTACTTC
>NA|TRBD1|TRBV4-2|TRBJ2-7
CASSQALRDSSYEQYF
TGTGCCAGCAGCCAAGCTCTTCGGGACAGTTCCTACGAGCAGTACTTC
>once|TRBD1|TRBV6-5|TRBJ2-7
CASSYGDRVSYEQYF
TGTGCCAGCAGTTACGGGGACAGGGTCAGTTACGAGCAGTACTTC
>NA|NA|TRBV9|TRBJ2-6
CASSPPAGIKSGANVLTF
TGTGCCAGCAGCCCCCCGGCGGGGATCAAATCTGGGGCCAACGTCCTGACTTTC
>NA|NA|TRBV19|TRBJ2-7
CASSISTGFYEQYF
TGTGCCAGTAGTATTAGTACAGGATTCTACGAGCAGTACTTC
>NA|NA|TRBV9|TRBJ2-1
CASTAGSLDNEQFF
TGTGCCAGCACCGCCGGGTCCCTTGACAATGAGCAGTTCTTC
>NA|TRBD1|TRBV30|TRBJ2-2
CALERGQRNTGELFF
TGTGCCCTGGAAAGGGGACAGCGGAACACCGGGGAGCTGTTTTTT
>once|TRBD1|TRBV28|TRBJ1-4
CASSYNGQGWDEKLFF
TGTGCCAGCAGCTATAATGGACAGGGCTGGGATGAAAAACTGTTTTTT
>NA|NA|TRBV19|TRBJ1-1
CASSMLGTENTEAFF
TGTGCCAGTAGCATGCTAGGGACTGAGAACACTGAAGCTTTCTTT
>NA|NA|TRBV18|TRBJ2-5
CASSPTEETQYF
TGTGCCAGCTCACCTACAGAAGAGACCCAGTACTTC
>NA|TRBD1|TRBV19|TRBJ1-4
CASNKNSGQGNEKLFF
TGTGCCAGTAACAAAAATTCGGGACAGGGGAATGAAAAACTGTTTTTT
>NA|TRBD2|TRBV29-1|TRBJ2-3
CSSTFATSGTDTQYF
TGCAGCTCCACCTTCGCGACTAGCGGCACAGATACGCAGTATTTT
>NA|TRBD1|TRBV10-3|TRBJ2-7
CAIKAAGDRVSEEQYF
TGTGCCATCAAGGCGGCCGGGGACAGGGTGTCGGAAGAGCAGTACTTC
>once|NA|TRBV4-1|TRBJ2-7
CASNQEGGFYEQYF
TGCGCCAGCAACCAAGAAGGGGGTTTCTACGAGCAGTACTTC
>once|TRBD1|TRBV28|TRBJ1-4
CASSLGDRPGEKLFF
TGTGCCAGCAGTTTAGGGGACAGGCCTGGTGAAAAACTGTTTTTT
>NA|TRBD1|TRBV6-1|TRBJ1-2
CASSEVGQDYGYTF
TGTGCCAGCAGTGAAGTGGGACAGGACTATGGCTACACCTTC
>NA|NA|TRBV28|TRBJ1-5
CASSVFGQPQHF
TGTGCCAGCAGTGTTTTCGGTCAGCCCCAGCATTTT
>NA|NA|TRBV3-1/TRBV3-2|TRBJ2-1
CASLLRFF
TGTGCCAGCCTCCTGCGGTTCTTC
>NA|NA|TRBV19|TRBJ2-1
CASSIGRDFEQFF
TGTGCCAGTAGTATAGGCCGGGATTTTGAGCAGTTCTTC
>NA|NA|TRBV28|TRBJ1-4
CASRGPTNEKLFF
TGTGCCAGCAGGGGGCCAACTAATGAAAAACTGTTTTTT
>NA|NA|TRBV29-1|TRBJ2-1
CSVVATLPQRRSYNEQFF
TGCAGCGTTGTTGCCACTCTTCCCCAGCGGCGCTCCTACAATGAGCAGTTCTTC
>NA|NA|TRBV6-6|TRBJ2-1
CASSYAEGQKEQFF
TGTGCCAGCAGTTACGCCGAGGGCCAGAAAGAGCAGTTCTTC
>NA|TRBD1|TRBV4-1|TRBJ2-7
CASSPSGTGTHEQYF
TGCGCCAGCAGCCCATCGGGGACAGGGACCCACGAGCAGTACTTC